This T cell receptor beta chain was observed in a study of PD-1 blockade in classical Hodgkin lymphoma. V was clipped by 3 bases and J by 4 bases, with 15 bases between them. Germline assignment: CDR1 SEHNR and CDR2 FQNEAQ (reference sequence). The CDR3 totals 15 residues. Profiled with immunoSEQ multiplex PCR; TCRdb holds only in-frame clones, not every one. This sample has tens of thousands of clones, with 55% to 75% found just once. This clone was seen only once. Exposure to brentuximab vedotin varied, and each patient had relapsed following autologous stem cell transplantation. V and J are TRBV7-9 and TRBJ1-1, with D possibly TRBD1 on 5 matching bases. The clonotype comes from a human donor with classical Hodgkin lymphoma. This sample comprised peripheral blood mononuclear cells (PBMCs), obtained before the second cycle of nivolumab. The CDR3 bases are TGTGCCAGCAGCTTGTCGGGGACGGCCGGCACTGAAGCTTTCTTT. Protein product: CASSLSGTAGTEAFF.